This TCR beta chain was found in a study of patients and donors after allogeneic stem cell transplantation. TCRdb called the RT-PCR reads again in MiXCR, with one record for every CDR3 protein. The table records 920,000 or so distinct CDR3 sequences, about 20% of them present only once. A word on this clonotype: Given the absence of the conserved phenylalanine or tryptophan at the CDR3 end, a read error is likely.

Trimming removed 2 bases from V and 2 bases from J, with 9 bases in between. The length of the CDR3 is 14 residues. The germline V gene encodes CDR1 LGHDT and CDR2 YNNKEL (reference sequence). The source of this sequence is a human donor who was either an allogeneic HSCT recipient or a stem cell or donor lymphocyte infusion donor (not recorded which). It is not recorded whose cells these are; they may come from a transplant donor. The sequencing sample was made of blood, either unsorted or a sorted T cell fraction (not recorded which). The rearrangement links TRBV3-1 to TRBJ1-2; D is perhaps TRBD1 (5 bases). The CDR3 DNA is TGTGCCAGCAGCCAATCCGACAGAAACTATGGCTACACCCTC. Amino acids: CASSQSDRNYGYTL.